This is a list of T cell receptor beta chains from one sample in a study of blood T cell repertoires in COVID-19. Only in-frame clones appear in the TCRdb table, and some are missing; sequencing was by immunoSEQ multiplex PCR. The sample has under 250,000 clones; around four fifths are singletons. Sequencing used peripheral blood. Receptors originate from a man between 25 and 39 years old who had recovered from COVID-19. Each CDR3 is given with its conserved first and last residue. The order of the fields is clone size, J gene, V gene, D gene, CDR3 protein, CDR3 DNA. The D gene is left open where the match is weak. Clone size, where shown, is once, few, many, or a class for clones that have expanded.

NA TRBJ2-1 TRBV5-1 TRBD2 CASRRDSGDEQFF TGCGCCAGCAGAAGAGATAGCGGGGATGAGCAGTTCTTC
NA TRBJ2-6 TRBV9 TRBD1 CASSHPGTGPSGANVLTF TGTGCCAGCAGCCACCCTGGGACAGGACCCTCTGGGGCCAACGTCCTGACTTTC
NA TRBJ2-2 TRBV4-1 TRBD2 CASSQEYPRLAGGRGTGELFF TGCGCCAGCAGCCAAGAGTATCCGAGACTAGCGGGGGGAAGAGGCACCGGGGAGCTGTTTTTT
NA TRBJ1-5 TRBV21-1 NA CASSKRRGLNGQPQHF TGTGCCAGCAGCAAACGGAGGGGCCTTAACGGTCAGCCCCAGCATTTT
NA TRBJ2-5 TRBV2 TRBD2 CASSEANPGLAGHETQYF TGTGCCAGCAGTGAAGCGAACCCGGGACTAGCGGGGCACGAGACCCAGTACTTC
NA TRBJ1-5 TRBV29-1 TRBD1 CSVKTGNNQPQHF TGCAGCGTTAAGACAGGGAACAATCAGCCCCAGCATTTT
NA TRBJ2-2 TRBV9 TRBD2 CASSVGLAGGQRTGELFF TGTGCCAGCAGCGTAGGCCTAGCGGGGGGACAACGAACCGGGGAGCTGTTTTTT
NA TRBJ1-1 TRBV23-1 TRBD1 CASSRWSAPGTGGDRDTEAFF TGCGCCAGCAGTCGCTGGAGCGCCCCCGGGACAGGGGGCGATAGGGACACTGAAGCTTTCTTT
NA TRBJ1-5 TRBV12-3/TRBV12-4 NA CASSLSSNQPQHF TGTGCCAGCAGTTTGAGTAGCAATCAGCCCCAGCATTTT
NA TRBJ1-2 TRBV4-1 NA CASSQSAGHGYTF TGCGCCAGCAGCCAATCAGCGGGCCATGGCTACACCTTC
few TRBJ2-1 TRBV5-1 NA CASSDRQVVQGEQFF TGCGCCAGCAGCGATCGACAGGTGGTTCAGGGTGAGCAGTTCTTC
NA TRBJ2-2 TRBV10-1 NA CATQGDTGELFF TGCGCTACCCAGGGTGACACCGGGGAGCTGTTTTTT
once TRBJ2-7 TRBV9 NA CASSVDGGSREQYF TGTGCCAGCAGCGTAGATGGGGGGAGTCGCGAGCAGTACTTC
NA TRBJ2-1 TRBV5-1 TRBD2 CASSPRVRGGAYNEQFF TGCGCCAGCAGCCCCCGGGTCCGCGGGGGGGCGTACAATGAGCAGTTCTTC
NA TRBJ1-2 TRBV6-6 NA CASSFGNYGYTF TGTGCCAGCAGTTTCGGGAACTATGGCTACACCTTC
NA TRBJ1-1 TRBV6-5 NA CASSQRGGTEAFF TGTGCCAGCAGCCAAAGGGGTGGCACTGAAGCTTTCTTT
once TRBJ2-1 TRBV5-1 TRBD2 CASTVAGGYSYNEQFF TGCGCCAGCACTGTAGCGGGGGGCTACTCCTACAATGAGCAGTTCTTC
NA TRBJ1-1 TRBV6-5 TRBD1 CASSSRDRGHTEAFF TGTGCCAGCAGTTCCCGGGACAGGGGGCATACTGAAGCTTTCTTT
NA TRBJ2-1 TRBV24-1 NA CATSDRTGSSYNEQFF TGTGCCACCAGTGACCGAACAGGAAGCTCCTACAATGAGCAGTTCTTC
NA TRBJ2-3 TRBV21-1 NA CASSTPSCSTDTQYF TGTGCCAGCAGCACACCTAGCTGTAGCACAGATACGCAGTATTTT
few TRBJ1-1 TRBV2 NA CAISSRDTTNTEAFF TGTGCCATCAGTAGCCGGGACACCACGAACACTGAAGCTTTCTTT
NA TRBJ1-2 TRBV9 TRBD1 CASSVGQGTSGYTF TGTGCCAGCAGCGTAGGACAGGGTACCTCCGGCTACACCTTC
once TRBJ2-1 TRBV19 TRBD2 CASSRDEAGINEQFF TGTGCCAGTAGCAGAGACGAAGCGGGGATCAATGAGCAGTTCTTC
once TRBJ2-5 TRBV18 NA CASSPPTPQETQYF TGTGCCAGCTCACCACCAACACCTCAAGAGACCCAGTACTTC
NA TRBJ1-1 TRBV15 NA CATRKTGSLISRNTEAFF TGTGCCACCAGAAAAACAGGAAGTTTGATATCTCGTAACACTGAAGCTTTCTTT
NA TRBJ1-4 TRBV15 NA CATFPDTEKLFF TGTGCCACCTTTCCGGACACTGAAAAACTGTTTTTT
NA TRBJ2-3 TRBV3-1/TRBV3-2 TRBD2 CASSLGLASDTQYF TGTGCCAGCAGCCTGGGACTAGCTTCGGATACGCAGTATTTT
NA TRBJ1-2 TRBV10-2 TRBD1 CASSDSTGGPHGYTF TGCGCCAGCAGTGATTCGACAGGGGGGCCTCATGGCTACACCTTC
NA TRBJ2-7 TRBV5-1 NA CASSLGRDPYEQYF TGCGCCAGCAGCTTAGGCAGGGATCCATACGAGCAGTACTTC
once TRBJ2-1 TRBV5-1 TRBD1 CASRPGTGGYNEQFF TGCGCCAGCAGACCTGGGACAGGGGGGTACAATGAGCAGTTCTTC
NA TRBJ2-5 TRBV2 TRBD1 CASRAGTGVYETQYF TGTGCCAGCAGGGCCGGGACAGGGGTTTACGAGACCCAGTACTTC
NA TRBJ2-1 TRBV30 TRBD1 CASRGDRIYNEQFF TGTGCCTCGAGGGGGGACAGGATTTACAATGAGCAGTTCTTC
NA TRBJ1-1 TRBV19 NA CASSNLFMNTEAFF TGTGCCAGTAGCAATCTATTCATGAACACTGAAGCTTTCTTT
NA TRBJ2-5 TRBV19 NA CASSIKQGGGTQYF TGTGCCAGTAGTATAAAACAGGGAGGGGGGACCCAGTACTTC
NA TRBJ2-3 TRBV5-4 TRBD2 CASSLMAGGPTDTQYF TGTGCCAGCAGCCTAATGGCGGGGGGGCCCACAGATACGCAGTATTTT
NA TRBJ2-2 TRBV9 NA CASSVSAGELFF TGTGCCAGCAGCGTATCCGCCGGGGAGCTGTTTTTT
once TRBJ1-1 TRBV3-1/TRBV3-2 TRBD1 CASSQDLTGRPAFF TGTGCCAGCAGCCAAGATCTGACAGGGCGGCCAGCTTTCTTT
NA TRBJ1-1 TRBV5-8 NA CASSFQVGTEAFF TGTGCCAGCAGCTTTCAGGTGGGCACTGAAGCTTTCTTT